The clone carrying this T cell receptor beta chain was observed a few times. Antigen: not known. The data originate from a study of OX40 agonist ivuxolimab in advanced cancers. Whole-study context: The diagnoses of dose-escalation patients were hepatocellular carcinoma, melanoma, renal cell or head and neck cancer.

J was trimmed by 2 bases and V by 3 bases; bases with no gene match: 2. The CDR3 has 14 amino acids. Germline V gene sequence: CDR1 MDHEN, CDR2 SYDVKM. General observations from the study: Expanded peripheral T cells had an undetermined antigen specificity.

The data were produced by immunoSEQ multiplex PCR, yet TCRdb's version contains in-frame clones alone and is incomplete. This sample has around 66,000 clones, with 80% to 90% found just once. The receptor comes from an adult with an advanced solid tumor such as melanoma, head and neck, liver or kidney cancer. Sequenced material: CD4+ or CD8+ T cells sorted from blood, taken in a trial of the OX40 agonist ivuxolimab. The V gene is TRBV28, the J gene TRBJ1-2; 8 nucleotides match TRBD1. CDR3 region: CASSLPGGNYGYTF. As DNA, the CDR3 is TGTGCCAGCAGTTTGCCAGGGGGCAACTATGGCTACACCTTC.